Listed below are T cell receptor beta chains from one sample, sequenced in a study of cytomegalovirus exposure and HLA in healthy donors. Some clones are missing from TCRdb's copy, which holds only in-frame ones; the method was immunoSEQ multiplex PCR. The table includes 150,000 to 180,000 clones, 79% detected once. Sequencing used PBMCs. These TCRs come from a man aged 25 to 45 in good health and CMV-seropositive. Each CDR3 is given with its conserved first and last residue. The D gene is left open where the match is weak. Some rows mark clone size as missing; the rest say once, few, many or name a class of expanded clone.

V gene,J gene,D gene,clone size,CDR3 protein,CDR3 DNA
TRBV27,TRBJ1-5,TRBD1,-,CASRQGGPYSNQPQHF,TGTGCCAGCCGACAGGGGGGACCCTATAGCAATCAGCCCCAGCATTTT
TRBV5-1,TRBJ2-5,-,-,CASSREASGTGEETQYF,TGCGCCAGCAGCCGGGAGGCTAGCGGGACAGGAGAGGAGACCCAGTACTTC
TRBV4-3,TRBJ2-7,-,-,CASSQDRGWPEQYF,TGCGCCAGCAGCCAAGATAGGGGGTGGCCCGAGCAGTACTTC
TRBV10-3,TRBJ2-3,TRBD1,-,CAISGPGQGTDTQYF,TGTGCCATCAGTGGCCCGGGACAGGGGACAGATACGCAGTATTTT
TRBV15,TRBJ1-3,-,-,CATSNNGNTIYF,TGTGCCACGAGCAACAATGGAAACACCATATATTTT
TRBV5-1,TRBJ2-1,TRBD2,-,CASSVQLAGYSGEQFF,TGCGCCAGCAGCGTACAACTAGCGGGATATTCAGGCGAGCAGTTCTTC
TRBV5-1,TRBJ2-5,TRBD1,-,CASSLARTGRRQETQYF,TGCGCCAGCAGCTTGGCCCGGACAGGGCGGAGGCAAGAGACCCAGTACTTC
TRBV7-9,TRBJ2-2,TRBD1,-,CSSSLDTGGSNTGELFF,TGTTCCAGCAGCTTAGACACAGGGGGATCGAACACCGGGGAGCTGTTTTTT
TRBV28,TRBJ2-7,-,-,CASSRGSSAYEQYF,TGTGCCAGCAGTCGTGGATCTAGTGCCTACGAGCAGTACTTC
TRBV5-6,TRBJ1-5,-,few,CASSFSQGNQPQHF,TGTGCCAGCAGCTTCTCGCAGGGCAATCAGCCCCAGCATTTT
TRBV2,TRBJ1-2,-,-,CASSVSGEGYGYTF,TGTGCCAGCAGTGTCTCGGGGGAGGGCTATGGCTACACCTTC
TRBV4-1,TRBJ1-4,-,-,CASSQVDRLNEKLFF,TGCGCCAGCAGCCAGGTAGACAGGCTTAATGAAAAACTGTTTTTT
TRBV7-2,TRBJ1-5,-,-,CASSLAWGGSNQPQHF,TGTGCCAGCAGCTTAGCGTGGGGAGGGAGCAATCAGCCCCAGCATTTT
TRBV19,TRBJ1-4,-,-,CASSIAGFDEKLFF,TGTGCCAGTAGTATTGCAGGGTTTGATGAAAAACTGTTTTTT
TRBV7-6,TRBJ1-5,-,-,CASSPSGLSNQPQHF,TGTGCCAGCAGCCCATCAGGGCTAAGCAATCAGCCCCAGCATTTT
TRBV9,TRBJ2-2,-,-,CASSGFGENTGELFF,TGTGCCAGCAGCGGTTTCGGGGAGAACACCGGGGAGCTGTTTTTT
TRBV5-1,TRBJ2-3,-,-,CASSLGQSTDTQYF,TGCGCCAGCAGCCTCGGACAAAGCACAGATACGCAGTATTTT
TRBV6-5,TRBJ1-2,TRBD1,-,CASSRQGVDGYTF,TGTGCCAGCAGCCGACAGGGGGTAGATGGCTACACCTTC
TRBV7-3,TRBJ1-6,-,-,CASSFRGSGSPLHF,TGTGCCAGCAGCTTCAGGGGAAGCGGATCACCCCTCCACTTT
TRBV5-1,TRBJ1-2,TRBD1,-,CASRTGQGDYGYTF,TGCGCCAGCAGAACGGGACAGGGCGACTATGGCTACACCTTC
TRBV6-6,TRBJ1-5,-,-,CASSLDTYSNQPQHF,TGTGCCAGCAGTCTCGACACCTATAGCAATCAGCCCCAGCATTTT
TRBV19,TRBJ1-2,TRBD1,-,CASSMGRDRTYGYTF,TGTGCCAGTAGTATGGGTCGGGACAGAACCTATGGCTACACCTTC